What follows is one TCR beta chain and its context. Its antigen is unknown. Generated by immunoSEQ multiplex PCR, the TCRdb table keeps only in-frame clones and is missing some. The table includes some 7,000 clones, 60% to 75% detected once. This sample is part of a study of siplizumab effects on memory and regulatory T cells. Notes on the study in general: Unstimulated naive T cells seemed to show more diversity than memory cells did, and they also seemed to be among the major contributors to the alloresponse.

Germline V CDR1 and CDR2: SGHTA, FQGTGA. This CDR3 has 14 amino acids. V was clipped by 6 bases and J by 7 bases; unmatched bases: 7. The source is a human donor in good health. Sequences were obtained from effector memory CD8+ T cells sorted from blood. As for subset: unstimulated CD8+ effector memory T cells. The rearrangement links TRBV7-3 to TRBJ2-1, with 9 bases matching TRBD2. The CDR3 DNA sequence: TGTGCCAGCAGTCCCGGGACTAGCTTTAATGAGCAGTTCTTC. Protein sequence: CASSPGTSFNEQFF.